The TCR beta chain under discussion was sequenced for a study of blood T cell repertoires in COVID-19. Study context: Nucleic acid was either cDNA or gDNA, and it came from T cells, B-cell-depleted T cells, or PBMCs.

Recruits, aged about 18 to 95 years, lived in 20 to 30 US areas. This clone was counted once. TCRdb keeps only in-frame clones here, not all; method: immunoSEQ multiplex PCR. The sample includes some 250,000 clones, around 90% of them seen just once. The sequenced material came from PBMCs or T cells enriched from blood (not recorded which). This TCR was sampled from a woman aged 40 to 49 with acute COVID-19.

The CDR3 DNA is TGTGCCAGCAGGACTCCCGCACAGAACACCGGGGAGCTGTTTTTT. Protein sequence: CASRTPAQNTGELFF. V and J are TRBV27 and TRBJ2-2; D remains ambiguous. The CDR3 extends over 15 amino acids. CDR1 and CDR2 (germline): MNHEY, SMNVEV (reference sequence). The V end lost 6 bases, the J end lost 1 base, and 12 bases lay between the germline ends.